A single sample gave rise to the 27 T cell receptor beta chains below, sequenced in a study of blood T cell repertoires in COVID-19. Sequencing used immunoSEQ multiplex PCR; TCRdb keeps in-frame clones, though not all of them. The profile shows about 150,000 clones, 86% of them singletons. Sequenced sample: PBMCs or T cells enriched from blood (not recorded which). The receptors originated from a middle-aged man who had recovered from COVID-19.

This clone appeared once. This chain connects TRBV3-1 (or the pseudogene TRBV3-2) to TRBJ1-2; D remains ambiguous. The CDR3 runs to 14 residues. Trimming removed 4 bases at V and 8 bases at J, with 17 bases between. Germline CDR1 and CDR2: LGHDT and YNNKEL (reference sequence). The CDR3 loop reads CASSLSGSDGGYTF. The CDR3 coding sequence is TGTGCCAGCAGCCTCTCAGGTTCTGACGGAGGCTACACCTTC.

V and J are TRBV28 and TRBJ2-7; 7 nucleotides agree with TRBD2. The germline gives CDR1 MDHEN, CDR2 SYDVKM. This CDR3 has 15 amino acids. The J segment lost 4 bases and the V segment lost 4 bases, leaving 10 bases of the junction unmatched. The CDR3 DNA is TGTGCCAGCAGTTCCTTTGGCGGGAGTGGGTACGAGCAGTACTTC. This sequence encodes CASSSFGGSGYEQYF.

This chain uses TRBV15 with TRBJ2-7, with 10 bases aligning to TRBD2. Trimming took 4 bases from V and 7 from J; bases not matched to a gene: 10. The germline CDR1 and CDR2 sequences are LNHNV and YYDKDF (reference sequence). The CDR3 consists of 15 residues. CDR3 protein: CATSKRLAGVGEQYF. The CDR3 region has the DNA TGTGCCACCAGCAAACGGCTAGCGGGGGTTGGTGAGCAGTACTTC.

This clone was seen just once. The chain uses TRBV4-1 and TRBJ2-5; TRBD1 matches 12 bases. This CDR3 is 17 amino acids long. Germline V gives CDR1 MGHRA, CDR2 YSYEKL. The V and J ends lost 9 bases and 4 bases, in that order; junction bases with no gene match: 15. CDR3 DNA sequence: TGCGCCAGTCGGGGGATGGGGACAGGGGGCAAGGGAGAGACCCAGTACTTC. Translated: CASRGMGTGGKGETQYF.

The chain recombines TRBV6-5 with TRBJ1-3, with D hard to call. The germline gives CDR1 MNHEY, CDR2 SVGAGI. This CDR3 contains 16 residues. The V and J ends lost 0 bases and 4 bases respectively, with 13 bases between them. CDR3 region: CASSYSGTSGGNTIYF. Written as DNA, the CDR3 is TGTGCCAGCAGTTACTCGGGAACGTCGGGGGGAAACACCATATATTTT.

V is TRBV7-9 and J is TRBJ1-2, with 9 bases matching TRBD1. The length of the CDR3 is 14 residues. V lost 3 bases and J lost 8; bases outside the gene matches: 7. Germline loops: CDR1 SEHNR, CDR2 FQNEAQ (reference sequence). CDR3 DNA sequence: TGTGCCAGCAGCTTGGGGACAGGGATAGGAGGCTACACCTTC. Its translation is CASSLGTGIGGYTF. The whole variable domain, remainder taken from reference TRBV7-9 and TRBJ1-2, is DTGVSQNPRHKITKRGQNVTFRCDPISEHNRLYWYRQTLGQGPEFLTYFQNEAQLEKSRLLSDRFSAERPKGSFSTLEIQRTEQGDSAMYLCASSLGTGIGGYTFGSGTRLTVV.

V gene TRBV10-3 combines with J gene TRBJ2-3, with D hard to call. V was shortened by 3 bases and J by 4 bases, with 11 bases between the two germline ends. The length of the CDR3 is 14 residues. Germline CDR1 reads ENHRY; CDR2 reads SYGVKD. The CDR3, as DNA: TGTGCCATCAGTGACTCTTACAGCTCAGATACGCAGTATTTT. It codes for CAISDSYSSDTQYF.

This clone appeared a single time. This chain uses TRBV7-2 with TRBJ2-1; 11 bases fit TRBD2. Germline trimming cut 4 bases from V and 0 bases from J; bases unmatched to any gene: 11. This CDR3 comprises 19 residues. Germline-derived CDR1 and CDR2 are SGHTA and FQGNSA. The CDR3 protein is CASSYKLAGDTFSYNEQFF. In DNA, the CDR3 is TGTGCCAGCAGCTACAAACTAGCGGGAGATACCTTCTCCTACAATGAGCAGTTCTTC.

The chain has TRBV27 and TRBJ1-1; D is possibly TRBD1 (6 bases). The CDR3 covers 13 residues. V was clipped by 8 bases and J by 5 bases, with 15 bases between them. The germline V gene encodes CDR1 MNHEY and CDR2 SMNVEV (reference sequence). CDR3 nucleotide sequence: TGTGCCAGCGGGACACCCCTGGGAACTGAAGCTTTCTTT. Its translation: CASGTPLGTEAFF.

The chain links TRBV6-2 or TRBV6-3 to TRBJ2-1, with 15 bases that match TRBD2. The CDR3 totals 16 residues. Per the germline V gene, CDR1 is MNHEY and CDR2 is SVGEGT. With 2 bases clipped from V and 12 bases from J, the junction kept 8 bases outside the gene matches. CDR3 DNA sequence: TGTGCCAGCAGTTACCTGGGACTAGCGGGAGGAGGGGTGCAGTTCTTC. This encodes CASSYLGLAGGGVQFF.

This chain connects TRBV5-4 to TRBJ2-2; no clear D. This CDR3 spans 13 amino acids. CDR1 and CDR2 (germline): SGHNT, YYREEE (reference sequence). V was clipped by 1 base and J by 7 bases, with 8 bases between them. In nucleotides, the CDR3 is TGTGCCAGCAGCTTGATTGAGGACGGGGAGCTGTTTTTT. Translating it yields CASSLIEDGELFF.

V gene TRBV28 combines with J gene TRBJ1-1, with TRBD1 as a possible D gene (6 bases). Germline values: CDR1 MDHEN, CDR2 SYDVKM. Deletions cut 7 bases from V and 1 base from J, with 13 bases between. This CDR3 region has 14 residues. CDR3 DNA sequence: TGTGCCAGCACCCAGTGGGGGCGGAACACTGAAGCTTTCTTT. It is translated as CASTQWGRNTEAFF.

The rearrangement links TRBV5-8 to TRBJ2-5; D is unclear. V gave up 0 bases and J gave up 7 bases, with 13 bases separating them. Germline V gene lookup returns CDR1 SGHTS and CDR2 YDEGEE. The CDR3 sequence is 14 residues long. The CDR3 nucleotides read TGTGCCAGCAGCTTGGAGCCAGGTACGAGGACCCAGTACTTC. Its protein is CASSLEPGTRTQYF.

The gene calls are TRBV5-6 and TRBJ2-1; D is undetermined. Germline-derived CDR1 and CDR2 are SGHDT and YYEEEE. Trimming took off 2 bases at V and 3 bases at J, with 12 bases between the two ends. The CDR3 length is 15 residues. The chain's CDR3 is CASSFAPYDYNEQFF. As DNA, the CDR3 is TGTGCCAGCAGCTTTGCGCCATACGACTACAATGAGCAGTTCTTC.

The chain has TRBV5-1 and TRBJ2-7, with a weak D call TRBD1 (5 bases). CDR3 length: 15 amino acids. V was trimmed by 0 bases and J by 3 bases, leaving 13 bases between them. Germline loops: CDR1 SGHRS, CDR2 YFSETQ. This CDR3 reads CASSLVPGPSYEQYF. CDR3 DNA sequence: TGCGCCAGCAGCTTGGTCCCAGGGCCAAGCTACGAGCAGTACTTC.

This chain links TRBV5-1 with TRBJ1-5, with 11 bases that match TRBD1. The junction had 18 bases not matched to a gene; V was cut back by 3 bases and J by 4 bases. The CDR3 consists of 20 residues. Germline-derived CDR1 and CDR2 are SGHRS and YFSETQ. The CDR3 sequence: CASSYIRDRGASHSNQPQHF. The CDR3 DNA is TGCGCCAGCAGCTACATTCGGGACAGGGGGGCTTCCCACTCAAATCAGCCCCAGCATTTT.

This clone has more than one count but fewer than ten. J is TRBJ1-6 and V is TRBV5-1; D gene unclear. V was pared by 4 bases and J by 10 bases, with 15 bases between. The CDR3 consists of 14 residues. Germline loops: CDR1 SGHRS, CDR2 YFSETQ. The CDR3 region is CASSRASEGSPLHF. The CDR3 DNA is TGCGCCAGCAGCCGCGCGTCCGAGGGATCACCCCTCCACTTT.

The rearrangement uses TRBV6-5 and TRBJ1-6, with D maybe TRBD1 (6 bases). Germline CDR1 reads MNHEY; CDR2 reads SVGAGI. The CDR3 spans 13 residues. V lost 7 bases, J lost 7 bases, and 11 bases lay in between. DNA of the CDR3: TGTGCCAGCACGGGGACACCAAATTCACCCCTCCACTTT. Protein sequence: CASTGTPNSPLHF.

The CDR3 bases are TGTGCCTGGAGTGTATCCGGGGTGAACACTGAAGCTTTCTTT. Its translation is CAWSVSGVNTEAFF. V is TRBV30 and J is TRBJ1-1; D is undetermined. CDR3 length: 14 residues. Germline V gene data show CDR1 as GTSNPN and CDR2 as SVGIG (reference sequence). Trimming left V 0 bases short and J 0 bases short, with 8 bases between. Full variable domain (remainder filled in from reference TRBV30 and TRBJ1-1): SQTIHQWPATLVQPVGSPLSLECTVEGTSNPNLYWYRQAAGRGLQLLFYSVGIGQISSEVPQNLSASRPQDRQFILSSKKLLLSDSGFYLCAWSVSGVNTEAFFGQGTRLTVV.

The chain links TRBV6-4 to TRBJ2-1; possible D gene TRBD2, 5 bases. V lost 0 bases, J lost 6 bases, and 9 bases lay in between. Per germline, CDR1 MRHNA and CDR2 SNTAGT. This CDR3 region has 14 residues. The CDR3 reads CASSDSGSANEQFF. The DNA for the CDR3 is TGTGCCAGCAGTGACTCGGGTAGCGCCAATGAGCAGTTCTTC.

J is TRBJ1-4 and V is TRBV27, with D possibly matching TRBD1 (6 bases). There are 16 residues in the CDR3. CDR1 MNHEY and CDR2 SMNVEV come from the germline V gene (reference sequence). Deletions cut 3 bases from V and 8 bases from J, with 19 bases between. CDR3 nucleotide sequence: TGTGCCAGCAGTTTTGCAAGAGGGGGATTTAGGGAAAAACTGTTTTTT. Translated: CASSFARGGFREKLFF.

V usage is TRBV19 and J usage is TRBJ2-3; TRBD1 matches at 8 bases. The CDR3 has 16 residues. V lost 7 bases and J lost 4; bases outside the gene matches: 13. Per the germline V gene, CDR1 is LNHDA and CDR2 is SQIVND (reference sequence). For the CDR3, the DNA is TGTGCCAGTACAACAACAGGGGGTTATTATGCAGATACGCAGTATTTT. Translation gives CASTTTGGYYADTQYF.

V is TRBV28 and J is TRBJ2-1; 9 bases agree with TRBD2. Germline V CDR1 and CDR2: MDHEN, SYDVKM. The CDR3 spans 15 residues. The ends lost 7 bases at V and 4 bases at J; junction bases unmatched: 8. For the CDR3, the DNA is TGTGCCAGCATTGATGCTAGCGGGACATACAATGAGCAGTTCTTC. Its translation: CASIDASGTYNEQFF.

The chain couples TRBV20-1 to TRBJ2-2; 8 positions agree with TRBD2. There are 16 residues in the CDR3. J gave up 7 bases and V 3 bases, and 13 bases lay outside the gene matches. The germline V gene encodes CDR1 DFQATT and CDR2 SNEGSKA (reference sequence). CDR3 loop: CSASSKSGSNIGELFF. CDR3 DNA sequence: TGCAGTGCTAGTTCTAAAAGCGGGAGCAATATCGGGGAGCTGTTTTTT.

The chain carries TRBV19 and TRBJ1-2; D gene uncertain. CDR1 is LNHDA and CDR2 is SQIVND in the germline V gene (reference sequence). There are 16 residues in the CDR3. V lost 9 bases and J lost 4, with 24 bases in between. CDR3 loop: CASAKLGEGYGYGYTF. The CDR3 DNA follows: TGTGCCAGCGCCAAGTTGGGAGAGGGATACGGCTATGGCTACACCTTC.

This rearrangement joins TRBV7-9 to TRBJ1-2; 8 bases fit TRBD1. The CDR3 loop spans 13 amino acids. Germline values: CDR1 SEHNR, CDR2 FQNEAQ (reference sequence). With 2 bases clipped from V and 5 bases from J, the junction kept 1 base outside the gene matches. For the CDR3, the DNA is TGTGCCAGCAGCTTACAGGGGGCATATGGCTACACCTTC. Its translation is CASSLQGAYGYTF.

On this clone itself: The sample contains more than one DNA sequence encoding this CDR3. The V and J genes are TRBV12-3 or TRBV12-4 and TRBJ1-6; 9 bases line up with TRBD1. The CDR3 has 13 amino acids. The V gene end was trimmed by 5 bases and the J gene end by 10 bases; junction bases not matched to a gene: 3. Here the CDR3 reads CASSLDRGSPLHF. The DNA of the CDR3 is TGTGCCAGCAGTCTAGACAGGGGGTCACCCCTCCACTTT.